This record looks at one TCR beta chain sequence and its context. The sample comes from a study of blood T cell repertoires in COVID-19. Study overall: The United States, Italy and Spain were the sources of the acute and convalescent COVID-19 samples.

Germline V gene data show CDR1 as SGHTA and CDR2 as FQGNSA. The V end lost 0 bases, the J end lost 1 base, and 9 bases lay between the germline ends. The CDR3 contains 16 residues. Per the study methods: Estimated nucleated cell counts came from reference gene primer amplification. Assay used: immunoSEQ multiplex PCR; TCRdb lists only in-frame clones, some missing. V, J and clone size are taken as reported in that table, and D and trimming were inferred from the DNA itself. The table lists about 330,000 clones, over 75% of them singletons. Across about two dozen US areas, participants ranged in age from about 18 to 100 years. Allocation to cohorts depended on clinical history reported by the participants.

What was sequenced was PBMCs or T cells enriched from blood (not recorded which). This clonotype was sampled from a woman younger than 45 who had recovered from COVID-19. The V gene is TRBV7-2, the J gene TRBJ2-2; D gene unclear. In DNA, the CDR3 is TGTGCCAGCAGCTTAGCGTGGTCAGGGAACACCGGGGAGCTGTTTTTT. This gives the protein CASSLAWSGNTGELFF.